Listed below are T cell receptor beta chains from one sample, sequenced in a study of chemoradiotherapy in HPV16-positive cancers. Measured with immunoSEQ multiplex PCR; TCRdb has only the in-frame clones, and not every one. The repertoire holds about 6,500 clones, with roughly nine tenths as singletons. The material was tumor tissue, obtained from a patient who underwent chemoradiotherapy. These receptors all come from a human donor with HPV-associated anogenital cancer. Each CDR3 is given with its conserved first and last residue. Fields, in order: V gene, J gene, CDR3 protein.

>TRBV5-4|TRBJ2-2
CASSVSRPSVYAGELFF
>TRBV6-1|TRBJ1-3
CASSEAPSYGNTIYF
>TRBV7-7|TRBJ1-3
CASSQASGNTIYF
>TRBV27|TRBJ2-5
CASSLGVRETQYF
>TRBV9|TRBJ2-2
CASSVLSRYGELFF
>TRBV29-1|TRBJ2-7
CSVGGTASYEQYF
>TRBV11-2|TRBJ1-4
CASSRGSATNEKLFF
>TRBV14|TRBJ2-3
CASSQLRAADTQYF
>TRBV7-8|TRBJ2-2
CASNRGIGTGELFF
>TRBV9|TRBJ2-1
CASSVEGDEQFF
>TRBV19|TRBJ1-5
CASSMSRDSNQPQHF
>TRBV6-1|TRBJ2-2
CASSERRGTSLTGELFF
>TRBV11-3|TRBJ2-7
CASSLEGSVSCEQYF
>TRBV19|TRBJ2-5
CASTSPRREGETQYF
>TRBV5-4|TRBJ2-1
CASTWERLAQGNEQFF
>TRBV2|TRBJ1-2
CASCRDRGYGYTF
>TRBV13|TRBJ2-5
CASSSAGGTQETQYF
>TRBV5-6|TRBJ1-1
CASSLPGQGTEAFF
>TRBV7-9|TRBJ1-3
CAKGDPISGNTIYF
>TRBV27|TRBJ2-3
CASRVAASTDTQYF
>TRBV6-1|TRBJ1-2
CASSESHTRDGYGYTF
>TRBV9|TRBJ1-2
CASSVASQGVYGYTF
>TRBV9|TRBJ2-2
CASSFGRGSGHTGELFF
>TRBV13|TRBJ2-7
CASSLGERSTYEQYF
>TRBV9|TRBJ2-7
CASSVPDWGRPSYEQYF
>TRBV18|TRBJ2-4
CASSSTGTLAKNIQYF
>TRBV7-7|TRBJ2-1
CASSIDSGSRNEQFF
>TRBV5-4|TRBJ1-2
CASSSPGGNGYTF
>TRBV7-9|TRBJ2-3
CASRKEGTDTQYF
>TRBV19|TRBJ2-7
CASSMAGDYEQYF
>TRBV14|TRBJ2-3
CASSQVRGGLDTQYF
>TRBV11-1|TRBJ2-3
CASSFGGRIDTQYF
>TRBV6-1|TRBJ1-4
CASQGQGGEKLFF
>TRBV28|TRBJ2-5
CASSFLGQGARETQYF
>TRBV6-5|TRBJ1-5
CATQGPNQPQHF
>TRBV9|TRBJ1-2
CASSVGPGGASGYTF
>TRBV6-6|TRBJ1-2
CASSQGTAPFGYTF
>TRBV14|TRBJ1-5
CASSPVGRQPQHF
>TRBV2|TRBJ1-2
CASSRGFTPNYGYTF
>TRBV7-2|TRBJ2-1
CASSSRLAHSYNEQFF
>TRBV2|TRBJ1-1
CASSGGGNTEAFF
>TRBV28|TRBJ1-2
CASSSGDRANYGYTF